A selection of T cell receptor beta chains follows, all from one sample in a study of T cells after yellow fever vaccination. TCRdb analysed the 5' RACE reads with MiXCR anew, one entry per CDR3 protein. This sample has roughly 240,000 distinct CDR3 sequences, with around 6.7% found just once. The sequencing here drew on CD4+ T cells sorted from PBMCs, taken on the day of the yellow fever booster vaccination. These receptors were collected from a young man who received the YFV17D yellow fever vaccine. CDR3s leave out the opening cysteine and the closing phenylalanine or tryptophan. Each record gives: V gene, D gene, CDR3 protein. The D gene is left open where the match is weak.

V: TRBV3-1
D: TRBD2
CDR3: ASSQEGGRAF

V: TRBV2
D: .
CDR3: ASSLGAAQRGGANVLT

V: TRBV20-1
D: TRBD1
CDR3: SARRQGSYEQY

V: TRBV20-1
D: .
CDR3: SARVPGRANEQF

V: TRBV15
D: TRBD2
CDR3: ATRGTSGYEQY

V: TRBV6-4
D: .
CDR3: ASMVPPSCEQY

V: TRBV11-2
D: .
CDR3: ASSTWRTAGWETQY

V: TRBV9
D: TRBD2
CDR3: ASSVLGLASGEQF

V: TRBV20-1
D: .
CDR3: SAGQPREKLF

V: TRBV21-1
D: .
CDR3: ASSKREREIGNIQY

V: TRBV12-3/TRBV12-4
D: .
CDR3: ASSMDTNYGYT

V: TRBV30
D: .
CDR3: AWAGENIQY

V: TRBV7-2
D: TRBD2
CDR3: ASSLGGRTSYEQY

V: TRBV20-1
D: TRBD1
CDR3: CARDRRTGSSYEQY

V: TRBV4-1
D: TRBD1
CDR3: ASSRLPGTGVYEQY

V: TRBV3-1
D: TRBD1
CDR3: ASSQGLGGKTGELF

V: TRBV7-6
D: .
CDR3: ASSSTTPEQF

V: TRBV7-2
D: .
CDR3: ASSYIGDSYNEQF

V: TRBV12-2
D: .
CDR3: ASRLGGIDSCSCGYEQY

V: TRBV5-1
D: TRBD1
CDR3: ASSQVQGAYEQY

V: TRBV5-4
D: TRBD2
CDR3: ASSLAGGSGEQF

V: TRBV12-3/TRBV12-4
D: .
CDR3: ASSLGPAFEAF

V: TRBV5-1
D: .
CDR3: ASSLEQSTDTQY

V: TRBV12-3/TRBV12-4
D: .
CDR3: ASSPTGISGAYEQY

V: TRBV20-1
D: TRBD1
CDR3: SARNTGGGRYT

V: TRBV30
D: .
CDR3: AWSPGRKQY

V: TRBV6-5
D: TRBD2
CDR3: ASSYLAGVDNEQF

V: TRBV9
D: .
CDR3: ASSAGMSGELF

V: TRBV14
D: .
CDR3: ASSQLRFNEQF

V: TRBV5-6
D: TRBD1
CDR3: ASRSRTGDFYEQY

V: TRBV20-1
D: .
CDR3: SAVKPGLQETKY

V: TRBV21-1
D: .
CDR3: ASTRRRGSSNTEAF

V: TRBV6-2/TRBV6-3
D: TRBD2
CDR3: ASRVLAGFYNEQF

V: TRBV4-3
D: .
CDR3: ASSQDDKPYNEQF

V: TRBV29-1
D: TRBD1
CDR3: SAGQGGTEAF

V: TRBV4-2
D: .
CDR3: ASSQETRGEQF

V: TRBV5-4
D: TRBD2
CDR3: ASSDPSGSYNEQF

V: TRBV5-5
D: .
CDR3: ASSLAPWAGVEQF

V: TRBV27
D: TRBD1
CDR3: ASSPRGTGNEQF

V: TRBV5-5
D: TRBD2
CDR3: ASSLPGLAGPEQY

V: TRBV7-8
D: .
CDR3: ASSSLPGGWEANTEAF

V: TRBV7-9
D: .
CDR3: ASSFEGTVTSPLH

V: TRBV12-3/TRBV12-4
D: .
CDR3: ASSLAGSRVVTEAF

V: TRBV5-4
D: .
CDR3: ASRTRQEGETQY

V: TRBV5-1
D: TRBD1
CDR3: ASSLAWDRDGYT

V: TRBV29-1
D: TRBD1
CDR3: SVEARGRETQY

V: TRBV4-3
D: .
CDR3: ASSQGGSNYGYT

V: TRBV20-1
D: TRBD2
CDR3: SALEGLAVESDTQY

V: TRBV9
D: .
CDR3: ASSVAYGTGELF

V: TRBV10-3
D: .
CDR3: AIYGGEATDTQY

V: TRBV7-2
D: .
CDR3: ASSYQGTQETQY

V: TRBV6-1
D: TRBD2
CDR3: ASSPRLLAGDYNEQF

V: TRBV5-1
D: .
CDR3: ASSKVSPATNEKLF

V: TRBV5-1
D: .
CDR3: ASSLGVTVVQYNEQF

V: TRBV5-1
D: .
CDR3: ASSSDLSSYNEQF

V: TRBV6-5
D: TRBD2
CDR3: ASSYGTSPDTQY

V: TRBV5-1
D: .
CDR3: ASSLANGGGQETQY